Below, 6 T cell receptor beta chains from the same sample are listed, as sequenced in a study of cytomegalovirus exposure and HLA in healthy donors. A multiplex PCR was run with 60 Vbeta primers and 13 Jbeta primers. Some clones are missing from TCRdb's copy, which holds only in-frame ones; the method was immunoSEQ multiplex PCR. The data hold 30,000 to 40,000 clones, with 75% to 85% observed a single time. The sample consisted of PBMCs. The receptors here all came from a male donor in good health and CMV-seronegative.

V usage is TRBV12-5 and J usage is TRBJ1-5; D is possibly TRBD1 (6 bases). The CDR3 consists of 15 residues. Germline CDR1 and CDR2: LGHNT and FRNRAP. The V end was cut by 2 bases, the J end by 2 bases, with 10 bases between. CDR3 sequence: CASGLIRTGNQPQHF. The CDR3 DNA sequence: TGTGCTAGTGGTTTGATACGGACAGGCAATCAGCCCCAGCATTTT.

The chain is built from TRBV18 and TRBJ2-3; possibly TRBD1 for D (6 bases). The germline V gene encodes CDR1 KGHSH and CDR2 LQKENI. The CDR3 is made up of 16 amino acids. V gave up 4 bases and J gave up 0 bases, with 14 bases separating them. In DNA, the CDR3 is TGTGCCAGCTCACGAGGACAGCCTTCTAGCACAGATACGCAGTATTTT. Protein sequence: CASSRGQPSSTDTQYF.

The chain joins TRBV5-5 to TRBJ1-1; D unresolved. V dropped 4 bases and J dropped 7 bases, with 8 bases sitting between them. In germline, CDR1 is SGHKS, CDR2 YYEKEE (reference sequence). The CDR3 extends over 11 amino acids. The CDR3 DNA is TGTGCCAGCAGCCTAATAAGTGAAGCTTTCTTT. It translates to CASSLISEAFF. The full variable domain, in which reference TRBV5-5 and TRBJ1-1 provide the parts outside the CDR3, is DAGVTQSPTHLIKTRGQQVTLRCSPISGHKSVSWYQQVLGQGPQFIFQYYEKEERGRGNFPDRFSARQFPNYSSELNVNALLLGDSALYLCASSLISEAFFGQGTRLTVV.

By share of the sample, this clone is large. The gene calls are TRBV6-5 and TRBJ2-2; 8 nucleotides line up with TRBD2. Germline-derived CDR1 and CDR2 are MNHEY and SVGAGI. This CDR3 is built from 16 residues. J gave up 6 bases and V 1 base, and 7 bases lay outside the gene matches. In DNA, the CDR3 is TGTGCCAGCAGTTACTACGGGGGGGTGGCTGCCGGGGAGCTGTTTTTT. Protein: CASSYYGGVAAGELFF.

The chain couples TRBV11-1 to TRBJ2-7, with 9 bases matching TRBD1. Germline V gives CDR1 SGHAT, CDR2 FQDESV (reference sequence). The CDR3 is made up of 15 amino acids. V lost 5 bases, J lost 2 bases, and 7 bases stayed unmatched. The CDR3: CASSRDRGNPYEQYF. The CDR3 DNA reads TGTGCCAGCAGCCGCGACAGGGGGAATCCCTACGAGCAGTACTTC.

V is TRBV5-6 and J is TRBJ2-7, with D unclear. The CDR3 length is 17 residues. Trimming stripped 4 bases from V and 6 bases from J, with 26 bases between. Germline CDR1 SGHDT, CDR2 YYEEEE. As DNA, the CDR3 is TGTGCCAGCAGCAGCGAGTTTCTAGGTGCGGTTCATACCGAGCAGTACTTC. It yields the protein CASSSEFLGAVHTEQYF.